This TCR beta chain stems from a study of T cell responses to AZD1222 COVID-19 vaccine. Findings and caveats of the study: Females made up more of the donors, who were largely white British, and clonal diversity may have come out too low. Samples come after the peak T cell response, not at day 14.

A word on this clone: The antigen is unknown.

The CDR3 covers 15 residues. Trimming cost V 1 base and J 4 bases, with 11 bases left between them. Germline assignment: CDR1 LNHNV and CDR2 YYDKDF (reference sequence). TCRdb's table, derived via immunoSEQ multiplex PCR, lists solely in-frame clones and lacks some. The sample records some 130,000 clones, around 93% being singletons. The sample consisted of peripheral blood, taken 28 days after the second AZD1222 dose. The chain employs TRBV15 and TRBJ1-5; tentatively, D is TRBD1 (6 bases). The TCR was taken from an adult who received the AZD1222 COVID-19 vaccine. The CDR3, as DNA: TGTGCCACCAGCAGAGGCAGGGGCCCTAATCAGCCCCAGCATTTT. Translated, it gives CATSRGRGPNQPQHF.